This record covers a single T cell receptor beta chain. Its target is unknown. This sample was taken from a study of identical twins. Study findings and constraints: Fewer insertions marked abundant cord blood beta clonotypes; young adult naive trended weakly, memory not at all.

MiXCR was run by TCRdb on the 5' RACE reads, yielding one entry per CDR3 protein. The table has hundreds of thousands of distinct CDR3 sequences, about 18% seen once. The CDR3 length is 11 residues. Trimming left V 8 bases short and J 4 bases short, with 7 bases between. Germline CDR1 is SEHNR and CDR2 is FQNEAQ (reference sequence). These sequences were also reported in another study, on T cells expressing NK-cell markers. That work states: Sorted T-cell subsets CD3+CD56+NKG2C+, CD3+CD56+NKG2C- and CD3+CD56-NKG2C+ were TCR beta-sequenced. Dominance of the CD3+CD56-NKG2C+ fraction by these clonotypes also held in four donors.

The rearrangement joins TRBV7-9 to TRBJ2-3; a possible D gene is TRBD2 (5 bases). This sequence was found in a woman aged 18-29 years in good health. Sequencing was performed on PBMCs. CDR3 protein: CASGSADTQYF. The CDR3 coding sequence is TGTGCCAGCGGGAGTGCAGATACGCAGTATTTT.